The present entry profiles one TCR beta chain with its context. Its specificity is unknown. Germline V gene data show CDR1 as LNHNV and CDR2 as YYDKDF (reference sequence). Trimming removed 3 bases at V and 4 bases at J, with 7 bases between. The CDR3 extends over 13 amino acids. Measured with immunoSEQ multiplex PCR; TCRdb has only the in-frame clones, and not every one. The table lists some 550,000 clones, 95% to 98% of them singletons, with approximately 0.057% in the top ten. These data are taken from a study of shared clonotypes between healthy human individuals. Study-wide points: A few donors held 4.5% to 5% of naive CD4 clonotypes in common. Generally, naive subsets came out with larger estimated richness than memory subsets.

The rearrangement links TRBV15 to TRBJ1-5; D is unresolved. The clonotype was recovered from a woman in her 30s in good health. The sequenced sample was naive CD4+ T cells sorted from blood. The subset here: CD45RA+ positively selected. The CDR3 DNA reads as TGTGCCACCAGCAGCGTGAGGAATCAGCCCCAGCATTTT. Translated, it gives CATSSVRNQPQHF.